These 21 T cell receptor beta chains were all obtained from the same sample, sequenced in a study of CD8+ T cells in alopecia areata. In each case, RNA was isolated and then reverse transcribed into cDNA as the sequencing template. Produced via immunoSEQ multiplex PCR; TCRdb's table is partial and in-frame only. The table lists fewer than 40,000 clones, approximately 54% of them singletons. Sorting of the five patients' CD4+ cells gave CD25+CD127- cells as the output. Material for sequencing was CD4+ Tregs sorted from blood. These receptors were taken from a human donor with alopecia areata.

The chain is built from TRBV7-2 and TRBJ2-5; 7 nucleotides agree with TRBD1. Per the germline V gene, CDR1 is SGHTA and CDR2 is FQGNSA. The J segment lost 4 bases and the V segment lost 2 bases, leaving 1 base of the junction unmatched. The CDR3 has 13 amino acids. The CDR3 coding sequence is TGTGCCAGCAGCTTATCAGGGGGAGAGACCCAGTACTTC. Protein: CASSLSGGETQYF.

The chain couples TRBV29-1 to TRBJ2-5, with a possible D match to TRBD1 (6 bases). The CDR3 is made up of 12 amino acids. Germline-derived CDR1 and CDR2 are SQVTM and ANQGSEA. V was cut by 4 bases and J by 7 bases, with 13 bases left in between. The CDR3 DNA follows: TGCAGCGTTGTACAGGGTGATGGGACCCAGTACTTC. Translated: CSVVQGDGTQYF.

The chain has TRBV7-9 and TRBJ2-5; 10 positions agree with TRBD2. The CDR3 loop spans 15 amino acids. Trimming cost V 5 bases and J 5 bases; bases outside gene matches: 8. The germline V gene encodes CDR1 SEHNR and CDR2 FQNEAQ (reference sequence). The CDR3 DNA sequence: TGTGCCAGCAGCGCCTTTCGAGCGGGGGGGGAGACCCAGTACTTC. Its translation is CASSAFRAGGETQYF.

V is TRBV11-2 and J is TRBJ1-1; 7 bases map to TRBD1. V lost 5 bases, J lost 5 bases, and 5 bases stayed unmatched. CDR1 SGHAT and CDR2 FQNNGV come from the germline V gene. This CDR3 region has 13 residues. The DNA of the CDR3 is TGTGCCAGCAGCCTATCGGGACAGACTGAAGCTTTCTTT. Translation: CASSLSGQTEAFF.

This chain connects TRBV5-1 to TRBJ2-1; D is ambiguous. V was clipped by 0 bases and J by 6 bases, with 7 bases between them. Germline V gene sequence: CDR1 SGHRS, CDR2 YFSETQ. The CDR3 covers 13 residues. This CDR3 is CASSLGWANEQFF. CDR3 coding DNA: TGCGCCAGCAGCTTGGGCTGGGCCAATGAGCAGTTCTTC.

This clone counts as medium-sized. V is TRBV28 and J is TRBJ2-7; TRBD1 agrees at 12 bases. The CDR3 sequence is 15 residues long. Trimming removed 3 bases from V and 6 bases from J; junction bases left unmatched: 6. CDR1 and CDR2 (germline): MDHEN, SYDVKM. The CDR3 DNA sequence: TGTGCCAGCAGTTTTGTTGGGACAGGGGGCCGCGAGCAGTACTTC. This encodes CASSFVGTGGREQYF. Filled out from reference TRBV28 and TRBJ2-7, the complete variable domain reads DVKVTQSSRYLVKRTGEKVFLECVQDMDHENMFWYRQDPGLGLRLIYFSYDVKMKEKGDIPEGYSVSREKKERFSLILESASTNQTSMYLCASSFVGTGGREQYFGPGTRLTVT.

The chain links TRBV6-5 to TRBJ1-6, with no clear D. V lost 2 bases to trimming and J lost 10 bases, with 9 bases between them. This CDR3 comprises 13 residues. Germline V CDR1 and CDR2: MNHEY, SVGAGI. CDR3 sequence (DNA): TGTGCCAGCAGTTACATCGAAGGCTCACCCCTCCACTTT. It specifies CASSYIEGSPLHF.

The chain recombines TRBV28 with TRBJ2-7; D is uncertain. V was shortened by 6 bases and J by 6 bases, with 12 bases between the two germline ends. Germline assignment: CDR1 MDHEN and CDR2 SYDVKM. The CDR3 loop spans 12 amino acids. DNA for the CDR3: TGTGCCAGCAGCTCTTATCCAGGCGAGCAGTACTTC. Residues: CASSSYPGEQYF.

The chain employs TRBV7-2 and TRBJ2-3, with 11 nucleotides matching TRBD2. This CDR3 is 16 amino acids long. Germline V gene sequence: CDR1 SGHTA, CDR2 FQGNSA. With 4 bases clipped from V and 0 bases from J, the junction kept 3 bases outside the gene matches. The CDR3 DNA reads as TGTGCCAGCAGCTACCGACTAGCGGGGAGCACAGATACGCAGTATTTT. Its protein product is CASSYRLAGSTDTQYF.

The V call is TRBV20-1, the J call TRBJ1-1; D remains ambiguous. The CDR3 is 10 residues long. V was trimmed by 6 bases and J by 5 bases, leaving 7 bases between them. Germline loops: CDR1 DFQATT, CDR2 SNEGSKA (reference sequence). CDR3 sequence: CSAPRTEAFF. CDR3 coding DNA: TGCAGTGCGCCCCGAACTGAAGCTTTCTTT.

The rearrangement joins TRBV5-1 to TRBJ2-3; 8 bases are a match to TRBD2. V trimming: 5 bases; J trimming: 0 bases; junction bases outside the gene matches: 5. Germline CDR1 is SGHRS and CDR2 is YFSETQ. The CDR3 totals 15 residues. The CDR3 DNA sequence: TGCGCCAGCAGAGGGCTAGCGGGCAGCACAGATACGCAGTATTTT. Translation: CASRGLAGSTDTQYF.

The V gene is TRBV5-1, the J gene TRBJ1-4; weak D call: TRBD1 (6 bases). The germline V and J ends were trimmed by 4 bases and 0 bases, with 16 bases remaining between them. CDR1 SGHRS and CDR2 YFSETQ come from the germline V gene. The CDR3 consists of 17 residues. CDR3 residues: CASSPGWGRATNEKLFF. As DNA, the CDR3 is TGCGCCAGCAGCCCAGGCTGGGGGCGGGCAACTAATGAAAAACTGTTTTTT.

This clone was seen more than once but under ten times. The rearrangement links TRBV7-2 to TRBJ2-3; the match to TRBD2 covers 9 bases. CDR1 is SGHTA, CDR2 FQGNSA, per germline. V shed 5 bases, J shed 1 base, and the junction held 7 bases outside the gene matches. This CDR3 has 16 amino acids. Here the CDR3 DNA reads TGTGCCAGCAGCGCCACCGGGACTAGCCGCACAGATACGCAGTATTTT. This gives the protein CASSATGTSRTDTQYF.

In DNA, the CDR3 is TGTGCCAGCAGTTCTAGACGGAACACTGAAGCTTTCTTT. As protein: CASSSRRNTEAFF. The V call is TRBV6-1, the J call TRBJ1-1; D is ambiguous. The CDR3 loop spans 13 amino acids. From germline, CDR1 is MNHNS and CDR2 SASEGT. V lost 5 bases and J 1 base, leaving 8 bases between the germline ends.

V and J are TRBV30 and TRBJ1-2, with D uncertain. CDR3 length: 13 amino acids. CDR1 and CDR2 from the germline V gene are GTSNPN and SVGIG (reference sequence). With 1 base removed from V and 4 bases from J, the gap between germline ends came to 10 bases. CDR3 nucleotides: TGTGCCTGGAGTGCCTCCTTGACCTATGGCTACACCTTC. This translates into CAWSASLTYGYTF.

The chain recombines TRBV10-3 with TRBJ2-3, with 7 bases identical to TRBD2. The CDR3 is made up of 13 amino acids. V gave up 5 bases and J gave up 6 bases; unmatched junction bases: 5. CDR1 is ENHRY, CDR2 SYGVKD, per germline. CDR3 amino acids: CAISRLAEDTQYF. The CDR3, as DNA: TGTGCCATCAGTAGGCTAGCGGAGGATACGCAGTATTTT.

The chain links TRBV7-2 to TRBJ2-3; D could derive from TRBD1 or TRBD2 (5 bases each). This CDR3 contains 16 residues. Looked up from germline, CDR1 is SGHTA and CDR2 is FQGNSA. V gave up 2 bases and J gave up 3 bases, with 15 bases separating them. CDR3 bases: TGTGCCAGCAGCTTATGGGCTTTCGGGACGACAGATACGCAGTATTTT. This encodes CASSLWAFGTTDTQYF.

The table lists this clone with a few counts. This rearrangement joins TRBV6-5 to TRBJ2-3; 8 bases are shared with TRBD2. CDR1 and CDR2 (germline): MNHEY, SVGAGI. The CDR3 consists of 13 residues. V shed 8 bases, J shed 4 bases, and the junction held 5 bases outside the gene matches. The CDR3 here is CASGAGAADTQYF. The CDR3 DNA follows: TGTGCCAGCGGAGCGGGAGCGGCAGATACGCAGTATTTT.

This clone was counted a single time. The chain joins TRBV5-1 to TRBJ1-2; 8 bases align to TRBD1. The CDR3 runs to 14 residues. Germline CDR1 SGHRS, CDR2 YFSETQ. V dropped 4 bases and J dropped 8; count of bases not matched to a gene: 10. Written as DNA, the CDR3 is TGCGCCAGCAGCCCGGACAGGGCCAGATGGGGCTACACCTTC. It translates to CASSPDRARWGYTF. Variable domain in full (rest from reference TRBV5-1 and TRBJ1-2): KAGVTQTPRYLIKTRGQQVTLSCSPISGHRSVSWYQQTPGQGLQFLFEYFSETQRNKGNFPGRFSGRQFSNSRSEMNVSTLELGDSALYLCASSPDRARWGYTFGSGTRLTVV.

In its sample, this clone is medium-sized. The chain combines TRBV19 with TRBJ2-2, with D tentatively TRBD1 (6 bases). The CDR3 has 13 residues. CDR1 LNHDA and CDR2 SQIVND come from the germline V gene (reference sequence). Trimming pared 3 bases from V and 9 bases from J, leaving 11 bases between. CDR3 loop: CASSITGLRELFF. The CDR3 bases are TGTGCCAGTAGTATCACAGGGCTCCGGGAGCTGTTTTTT.

Only a few counts were recorded for this clone. One end of the junction varies from germline; a read error may be responsible. This specimen includes other DNA sequences encoding the same CDR3. The rearrangement links TRBV7-7 to TRBJ2-7, with a weak D call TRBD1 (5 bases). The CDR3 length is 14 residues. The germline gives CDR1 SSHAT, CDR2 FNYEAQ (reference sequence). CDR3 residues: CASSLTRDSYEQYF. DNA for the CDR3: TGTGCTAGCAGCTTAACCAGGGATAGCTACGAGCAGTACTTC.